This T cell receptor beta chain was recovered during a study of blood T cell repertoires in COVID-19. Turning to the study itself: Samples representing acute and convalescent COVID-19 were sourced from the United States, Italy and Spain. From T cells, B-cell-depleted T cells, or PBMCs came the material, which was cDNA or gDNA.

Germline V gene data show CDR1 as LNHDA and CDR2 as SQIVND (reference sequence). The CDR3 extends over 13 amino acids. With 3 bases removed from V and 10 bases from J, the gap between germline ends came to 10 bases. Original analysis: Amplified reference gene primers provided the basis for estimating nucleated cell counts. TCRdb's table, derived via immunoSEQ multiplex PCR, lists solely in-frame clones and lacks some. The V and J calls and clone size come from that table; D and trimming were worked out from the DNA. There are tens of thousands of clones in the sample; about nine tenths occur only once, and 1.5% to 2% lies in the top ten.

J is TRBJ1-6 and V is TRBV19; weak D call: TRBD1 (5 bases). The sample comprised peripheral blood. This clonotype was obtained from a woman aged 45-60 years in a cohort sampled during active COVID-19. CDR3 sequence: CASSITGESPLHF. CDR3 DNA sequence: TGTGCCAGTAGTATTACAGGAGAATCACCCCTCCACTTT.